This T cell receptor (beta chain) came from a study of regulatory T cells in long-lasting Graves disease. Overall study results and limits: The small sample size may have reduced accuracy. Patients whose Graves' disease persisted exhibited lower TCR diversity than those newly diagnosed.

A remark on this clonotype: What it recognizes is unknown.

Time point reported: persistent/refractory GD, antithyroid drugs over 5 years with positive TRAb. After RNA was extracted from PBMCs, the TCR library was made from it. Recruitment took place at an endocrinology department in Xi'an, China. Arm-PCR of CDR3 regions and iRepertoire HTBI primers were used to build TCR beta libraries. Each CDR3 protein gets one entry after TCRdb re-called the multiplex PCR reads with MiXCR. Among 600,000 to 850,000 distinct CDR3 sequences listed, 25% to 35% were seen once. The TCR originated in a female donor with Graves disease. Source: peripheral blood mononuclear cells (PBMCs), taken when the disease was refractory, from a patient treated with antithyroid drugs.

The CDR3 loop is CASSLTTSVPNTGELFF. CDR3 in DNA: TGTGCCAGCAGCTTAACGACTAGCGTACCGAACACCGGGGAGCTGTTTTTT. The rearrangement joins TRBV11-1 to TRBJ2-2, with 8 bases matching TRBD2. Germline V CDR1 and CDR2: SGHAT, FQDESV (reference sequence). V gave up 2 bases and J gave up 0 bases; unmatched junction bases: 5. The CDR3 is made up of 17 amino acids.